The 8 T cell receptor beta chains in this list originate from one sample, sequenced in a study of T-cell reconstitution after alpha-beta-depleted transplantation in children. Unique molecular identifiers were used to barcode this TCRbeta library. TCRdb itself ran the PCR reads through MiXCR, one entry per CDR3 protein. The sample lists approximately 430,000 distinct CDR3 sequences, 16% occurring once. The sequenced sample was PBMCs, mostly from graft donor cells, obtained 360 days after TCRalphabeta/CD19-depleted stem cell transplant. The receptors shown here come from a boy younger than two who had a stem cell transplant for Wiskott-Aldrich syndrome, so the T cells may come from the graft donor.

This clonotype occurred a few times. The chain recombines TRBV24-1 with TRBJ2-1; 7 nucleotides match TRBD1. Looked up from germline, CDR1 is KGHDR and CDR2 is SFDVKD. The CDR3 is 14 amino acids. Trimming cost V 3 bases and J 15 bases; bases outside gene matches: 13. The CDR3 sequence is CATSDPSPTGKPFF. The CDR3 bases are TGTGCCACCAGTGATCCTTCGCCGACAGGGAAGCCGTTCTTC.

The J gene is TRBJ1-2, the V gene TRBV4-2; 10 nucleotides line up with TRBD1. With V trimmed by 4 bases and J by 6 bases, 11 bases remained unmatched. Germline loops: CDR1 LGHNA, CDR2 YNFKEQ. This CDR3 spans 16 amino acids. The CDR3 DNA sequence: TGTGCCAGCAGCCTGTCGGCGTTGGGACAGGGGAATGGCTACACCTTC. Its translation is CASSLSALGQGNGYTF.

This clonotype was picked up a small number of times. DNA for the CDR3: TGTGCCAGCAGCCTAGCAGGGGATTTCCAAGAGACCCAGTACTTC. This codes for CASSLAGDFQETQYF. The V gene is TRBV12-3 or TRBV12-4, the J gene TRBJ2-5, with D possibly TRBD1 on 6 matching bases. V lost 6 bases and J 1 base, leaving 15 bases between the germline ends. The CDR3 extends over 15 amino acids.

The chain links TRBV5-1 to TRBJ2-5; 8 bases agree with TRBD1. CDR1 is SGHRS and CDR2 is YFSETQ in the germline V gene. The CDR3 totals 15 residues. V was pared by 0 bases and J by 5 bases, with 6 bases of the junction left unmatched. CDR3 in amino acids: CASSLETGAPETQYF. CDR3 DNA: TGCGCCAGCAGCTTGGAGACAGGGGCGCCGGAGACCCAGTACTTC.

This clonotype was observed a few times. The V and J genes are TRBV6-5 and TRBJ2-1, with a tentative D call TRBD1 (6 bases). CDR1 and CDR2 (germline): MNHEY, SVGAGI. The CDR3 sequence is 12 residues long. The V gene lost 6 bases and the J gene lost 11 bases, with 14 bases spanning the gap. The CDR3, as DNA: TGTGCCAGCAGCCGAGGGGGACCTAAGCAGTTCTTC. This sequence encodes CASSRGGPKQFF.

This clonotype was seen only a few times. The CDR3 sequence: CASSLQAGGLGEQFF. CDR3 bases: TGTGCCAGCAGTTTACAGGCGGGAGGGCTTGGTGAGCAGTTCTTC. V is TRBV12-3 or TRBV12-4 and J is TRBJ2-1, with TRBD2 identical over 9 bases. This CDR3 comprises 15 residues. V gave up 2 bases and J gave up 9 bases; unmatched junction bases: 8.

This clonotype appeared a few times. The rearrangement joins TRBV10-3 to TRBJ1-6; possible D gene TRBD1, 6 bases. The germline gives CDR1 ENHRY, CDR2 SYGVKD. The CDR3 length is 16 residues. V was cut by 10 bases and J by 4 bases, with 20 bases left in between. CDR3 nucleotide sequence: TGTGCCACCAAGAGGGGTGACAGGATGTATAATTCACCCCTCCACTTT. It translates to CATKRGDRMYNSPLHF.

This clonotype was counted between two and nine times. The chain employs TRBV29-1 and TRBJ2-1; 9 positions agree with TRBD2. Germline V lookup: CDR1 SQVTM, CDR2 ANQGSEA. Trimming took 3 bases from V and 4 from J; bases not matched to a gene: 4. The CDR3 is 14 residues long. The CDR3 is CSVEREGIYNEQFF. The CDR3 DNA sequence: TGCAGCGTTGAGCGGGAGGGGATATACAATGAGCAGTTCTTC.